The clone carrying this T cell receptor (beta chain) was seen ten or more times. The data derive from a study of Graves' ophthalmopathy and Graves' hyperthyroidism. Other autoimmune disease, uncontrolled infection, pregnancy and lactation led to exclusion. Amplification targeted the TCR beta CDR3 regions, with RNA transcripts as the source material. HTBI-primed RT-PCR formed the first round, and a multiplex PCR formed the second. Via MiXCR, TCRdb re-called the multiplex PCR reads, giving one row per CDR3 protein. The repertoire holds hundreds of thousands of distinct CDR3 sequences, with about 20% as singletons. The TCR was taken from a young woman with stable Graves' hyperthyroidism. Some clones in this sample may be carry-over from other donors' samples. The material sequenced was peripheral blood.

This CDR3 is CASSMGRQPQHF. The CDR3 DNA reads TGTGCCAGTAGTATGGGCCGGCAGCCCCAGCATTTT. The chain has TRBV19 and TRBJ1-5; D is unclear. The ends were cut back, 3 bases at V and 7 bases at J, with 7 bases in the middle. Germline V CDR1 and CDR2: LNHDA, SQIVND (reference sequence). The CDR3 contains 12 residues.